Below, 22 T cell receptor beta chains from the same sample are listed, as sequenced in a study of identical twins. TCRdb passed the 5' RACE reads through MiXCR, listing each CDR3 protein once. This table has a few hundred thousand distinct CDR3 sequences, approximately 9.6% appearing once. The same data also contributed to another study, on yellow fever vaccine responses in identical twins.

Sequenced sample: PBMCs. The receptors were sampled from a woman under 30 in good health.

The V call is TRBV7-6, the J call TRBJ2-1; the match to TRBD2 covers 10 bases. After removal of 5 bases from V and 5 bases from J, the junction contained 12 bases not matched to a gene. CDR1 is SGHVS and CDR2 is FNYEAQ in the germline V gene. The CDR3 runs to 17 residues. CDR3 loop: CASSLPLGLAENNEQFF. In DNA, the CDR3 is TGTGCCAGCAGCCTACCACTCGGACTAGCGGAGAACAATGAGCAGTTCTTC.

This clonotype turned up a few times. CDR3 residues: CASSLAVGGTEAFF. In nucleotides, the CDR3 is TGCGCCAGCAGCTTGGCCGTGGGGGGCACTGAAGCTTTCTTT. The V gene is TRBV5-1, the J gene TRBJ1-1, with a tentative D call TRBD1 (5 bases). The CDR3 extends over 14 amino acids. Trimming stripped 0 bases from V and 4 bases from J, with 10 bases between. From germline, CDR1 is SGHRS and CDR2 YFSETQ.

This clonotype was detected only a few times. The chain links TRBV5-4 to TRBJ2-3; no clear D. The V end was cut by 5 bases, the J end by 3 bases, with 13 bases between. This CDR3 has 14 amino acids. Germline V lookup: CDR1 SGHNT, CDR2 YYREEE (reference sequence). The chain's CDR3 is CASRAQRTTDTQYF. CDR3 in DNA: TGTGCCAGCAGGGCCCAGAGGACGACAGATACGCAGTATTTT.

The gene calls are TRBV9 and TRBJ2-3; 16 bases line up with TRBD2. The CDR3 covers 17 residues. Germline CDR1 SGDLS, CDR2 YYNGEE. The junction had 6 bases not matched to a gene; V was cut back by 3 bases and J by 5 bases. This CDR3 reads CASSAGTSGRAKDTQYF. For the CDR3, the DNA is TGTGCCAGCAGCGCCGGGACTAGCGGGAGGGCCAAAGATACGCAGTATTTT.

This chain joins TRBV29-1 and TRBJ2-1, with D possibly called TRBD1 or TRBD2 (5 bases each). Per germline, CDR1 SQVTM and CDR2 ANQGSEA. The V end lost 0 bases, the J end lost 2 bases, and 11 bases lay between the germline ends. This CDR3 is 15 amino acids long. The CDR3 coding sequence is TGCAGCGTTGAAGATGAGGGGTCCCCCTACAATGAGCAGTTCTTC. This gives the protein CSVEDEGSPYNEQFF.

This clonotype was counted a few times. CDR3 protein: CASSHTGTGGYETQYF. The CDR3 nucleotides read TGTGCCAGCAGCCATACCGGGACAGGGGGCTATGAGACCCAGTACTTC. The chain uses TRBV3-1 and TRBJ2-5; 12 bases fit TRBD1. Per germline, CDR1 LGHDT and CDR2 YNNKEL (reference sequence). The trim removed 3 bases at V and 5 bases at J, leaving 7 bases unmatched. The CDR3 loop spans 16 amino acids.

This clonotype was counted at least ten times. The chain employs TRBV12-3 or TRBV12-4 and TRBJ2-7, with 10 bases identical to TRBD2. CDR3 length: 15 amino acids. V lost 5 bases to trimming and J lost 3 bases; unmatched junction nucleotides: 7. CDR3 sequence reads: CASSPNLAGDYEQYF. The CDR3 region has the DNA TGTGCCAGCAGTCCCAACCTAGCGGGAGACTACGAGCAGTACTTC.

The V call is TRBV12-3 or TRBV12-4, the J call TRBJ2-3, with TRBD1 matching 8 bases. This CDR3 is built from 14 residues. The junction had 5 bases not matched to a gene; V was cut back by 2 bases and J by 7 bases. This chain's CDR3 is CASSLPRDRYTQYF. The CDR3 DNA reads TGTGCCAGCAGTTTACCCCGGGACAGGTATACGCAGTATTTT.

The sample holds many counts of this clonotype. The CDR3 DNA reads as TGCGCCAGCAGCCAATATCTAGCGCTCGGGGAGCTGTTTTTT. Translating gives CASSQYLALGELFF. J is TRBJ2-2 and V is TRBV4-3, with D maybe TRBD2 (6 bases). Germline V gives CDR1 LGHNA, CDR2 YSLEER. V lost 2 bases to trimming and J lost 7 bases, with 11 bases between them. This CDR3 contains 14 residues.

This clonotype showed up just a few times. This chain uses TRBV28 with TRBJ2-5; D remains ambiguous. V lost 4 bases and J lost 4, with 7 bases in between. This CDR3 comprises 12 residues. The germline CDR1 and CDR2 sequences are MDHEN and SYDVKM. CDR3 protein: CASSSIGETQYF. The CDR3 nucleotides are TGTGCCAGCAGTTCTATAGGAGAGACCCAGTACTTC.

This clonotype was counted ten times or more. This chain joins TRBV7-9 and TRBJ2-1; 9 bases line up with TRBD1. Germline trimming cut 3 bases from V and 9 bases from J; bases unmatched to any gene: 12. The CDR3 is 16 amino acids. In germline, CDR1 is SEHNR, CDR2 FQNEAQ (reference sequence). CDR3 DNA sequence: TGTGCCAGCAGCTTTGCCGGACAGGGGAACCCTTCTGAGCAGTTCTTC. Protein product: CASSFAGQGNPSEQFF.

The chain is built from TRBV2 and TRBJ1-1; no definite D call. Trimming pared 5 bases from V and 0 bases from J, leaving 10 bases between. The germline gives CDR1 SNHLY, CDR2 FYNNEI. The CDR3 loop spans 14 amino acids. In DNA, the CDR3 is TGTGCCAGCAGTCAAGGGAAAATGAACACTGAAGCTTTCTTT. It encodes CASSQGKMNTEAFF.

This clonotype has only a few counts. CDR3 nucleotides: TGTGCCAGCAGCGTAGCTTTTCAGGATTCCTACGAGCAGTACTTC. Protein sequence: CASSVAFQDSYEQYF. V is TRBV9 and J is TRBJ2-7, with D uncertain. Per the germline V gene, CDR1 is SGDLS and CDR2 is YYNGEE. The length of the CDR3 is 15 residues. V shed 0 bases and J shed 1 base, with 11 bases lying between them.

The gene calls are TRBV10-3 and TRBJ2-3, with D tentatively TRBD2 (6 bases). From germline, CDR1 is ENHRY and CDR2 SYGVKD. V was shortened by 0 bases and J by 2 bases, with 9 bases between the two germline ends. There are 15 residues in the CDR3. The CDR3 sequence: CAISESRGATDTQYF. As DNA, the CDR3 is TGTGCCATCAGTGAGTCGCGGGGAGCCACAGATACGCAGTATTTT.

There are many counts of this clonotype. This rearrangement joins TRBV10-3 to TRBJ2-7, with D possibly being TRBD2 (6 bases). CDR1 and CDR2 (germline): ENHRY, SYGVKD. Trimming removed 4 bases from V and 0 bases from J, with 10 bases in between. The CDR3 covers 14 residues. In nucleotides, the CDR3 is TGTGCCATCAGTGTGGGGACTGACTCCTACGAGCAGTACTTC. It is translated as CAISVGTDSYEQYF.

This clonotype was counted a few times. The chain joins TRBV3-1 to TRBJ2-5; maybe TRBD2 (5 bases). Trimming left V 0 bases short and J 2 bases short, with 10 bases between. CDR3 size: 15 residues. The germline gives CDR1 LGHDT, CDR2 YNNKEL (reference sequence). This CDR3 reads CASSQDPSGQETQYF. In DNA form, the CDR3 reads TGTGCCAGCAGCCAAGATCCCTCGGGGCAAGAGACCCAGTACTTC.

CDR3 protein: CASSTKRGVSTDTQYF. In DNA form, the CDR3 reads TGTGCCAGCAGCACCAAGCGGGGGGTTAGCACAGATACGCAGTATTTT. The chain couples TRBV7-2 to TRBJ2-3; 9 positions match TRBD2. From germline, CDR1 is SGHTA and CDR2 FQGNSA. The CDR3 totals 16 residues. V was clipped by 5 bases and J by 0 bases; unmatched bases: 6.

This clonotype was seen at least ten times. The J gene is TRBJ2-3, the V gene TRBV6-1; 8 nucleotides agree with TRBD2. CDR1 and CDR2 from the germline V gene are MNHNS and SASEGT. V shed 10 bases, J shed 4 bases, and the junction held 13 bases outside the gene matches. The CDR3 sequence is 15 residues long. The CDR3 nucleotides are TGTGCCACCTTTATGGCCGGGGGGGCCGCAGATACGCAGTATTTT. It encodes CATFMAGGAADTQYF.

The table lists this clonotype with a few counts. This chain uses TRBV20-1 with TRBJ2-2; D perhaps matches TRBD2 (5 bases). This CDR3 spans 14 amino acids. Germline V gene sequence: CDR1 DFQATT, CDR2 SNEGSKA (reference sequence). V was shortened by 5 bases and J by 0 bases, with 10 bases between the two germline ends. In DNA form, the CDR3 reads TGCAGTGCTCCACTAGTTTCGAACACCGGGGAGCTGTTTTTT. The encoded protein is CSAPLVSNTGELFF.

This clonotype came up many times. The rearrangement links TRBV29-1 to TRBJ2-7; D may correspond to TRBD1 or TRBD2 (5 bases each). Trimming removed 6 bases at V and 9 bases at J, with 27 bases between. CDR1 is SQVTM and CDR2 is ANQGSEA in the germline V gene. The CDR3 covers 15 residues. CDR3 DNA: TGCAGCGTCCGGGAAGTGAACGGGGTCTTTGGGGGGCAGTACTTC. As protein: CSVREVNGVFGGQYF.

The V and J genes are TRBV5-1 and TRBJ2-5; 10 nucleotides line up with TRBD2. The V segment lost 0 bases and the J segment 5 bases; nucleotides outside the gene matches: 10. The CDR3 has 17 amino acids. Germline CDR1 reads SGHRS; CDR2 reads YFSETQ. The DNA of the CDR3 is TGCGCCAGCAGCTTGGACAGCGGGGGGGCCAATAGGGAGACCCAGTACTTC. Translating gives CASSLDSGGANRETQYF.

The chain recombines TRBV18 with TRBJ2-1, with TRBD2 identical over 7 bases. The germline gives CDR1 KGHSH, CDR2 LQKENI. Trimming at V came to 2 bases and at J to 1 base, leaving 8 bases not matched to a gene. The CDR3 covers 17 residues. The DNA of the CDR3 is TGTGCCAGCTCACCAGTGGTGACTAGCTTTTCCTACAATGAGCAGTTCTTC. It yields the protein CASSPVVTSFSYNEQFF.